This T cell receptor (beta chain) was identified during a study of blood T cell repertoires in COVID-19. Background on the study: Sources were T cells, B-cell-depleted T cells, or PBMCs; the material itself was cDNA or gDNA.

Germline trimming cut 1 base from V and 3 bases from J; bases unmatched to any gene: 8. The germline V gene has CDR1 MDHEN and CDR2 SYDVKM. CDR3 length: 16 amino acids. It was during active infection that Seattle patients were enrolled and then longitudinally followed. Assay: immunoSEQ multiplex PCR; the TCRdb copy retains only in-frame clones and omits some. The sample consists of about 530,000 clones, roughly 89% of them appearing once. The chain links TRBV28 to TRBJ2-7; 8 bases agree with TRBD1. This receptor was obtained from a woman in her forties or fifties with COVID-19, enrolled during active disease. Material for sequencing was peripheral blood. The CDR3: CASSLYGSGGFYEQYF. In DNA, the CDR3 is TGTGCCAGCAGTTTATACGGATCAGGGGGCTTCTACGAGCAGTACTTC.